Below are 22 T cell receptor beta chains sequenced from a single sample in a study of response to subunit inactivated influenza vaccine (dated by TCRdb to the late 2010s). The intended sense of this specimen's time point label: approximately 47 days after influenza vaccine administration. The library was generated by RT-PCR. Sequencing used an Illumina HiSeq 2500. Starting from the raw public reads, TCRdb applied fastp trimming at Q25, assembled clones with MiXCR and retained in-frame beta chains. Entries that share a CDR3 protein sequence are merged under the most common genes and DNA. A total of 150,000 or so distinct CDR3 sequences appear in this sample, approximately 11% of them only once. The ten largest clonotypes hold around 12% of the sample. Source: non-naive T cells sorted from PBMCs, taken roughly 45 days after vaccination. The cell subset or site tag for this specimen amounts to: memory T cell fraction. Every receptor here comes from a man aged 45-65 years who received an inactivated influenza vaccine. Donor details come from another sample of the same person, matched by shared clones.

CDR3: CSARLRQGGRPQHF. CDR3 nucleotide sequence: TGCAGTGCTAGGCTGCGCCAGGGGGGAAGGCCCCAGCATTTT. The chain joins TRBV20-1 to TRBJ1-5, with 7 bases that match TRBD1. The germline V gene has CDR1 DFQATT and CDR2 SNEGSKA (reference sequence). V was clipped by 3 bases and J by 9 bases; unmatched bases: 11. The CDR3 loop spans 14 amino acids.

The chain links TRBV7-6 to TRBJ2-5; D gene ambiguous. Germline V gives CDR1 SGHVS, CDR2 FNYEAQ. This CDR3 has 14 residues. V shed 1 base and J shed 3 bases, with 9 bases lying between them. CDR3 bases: TGTGCCAGCAGCTTAGTTTGGTCGAAAGAGACCCAGTACTTC. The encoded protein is CASSLVWSKETQYF.

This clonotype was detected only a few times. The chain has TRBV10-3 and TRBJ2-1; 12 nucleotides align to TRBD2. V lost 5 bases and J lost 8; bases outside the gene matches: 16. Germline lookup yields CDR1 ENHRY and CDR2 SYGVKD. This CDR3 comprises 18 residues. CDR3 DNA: TGTGCCATCAGTAAGGGACTAGCGGGCGCGGGAGCGTCCCATGAGCAGTTCTTC. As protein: CAISKGLAGAGASHEQFF.

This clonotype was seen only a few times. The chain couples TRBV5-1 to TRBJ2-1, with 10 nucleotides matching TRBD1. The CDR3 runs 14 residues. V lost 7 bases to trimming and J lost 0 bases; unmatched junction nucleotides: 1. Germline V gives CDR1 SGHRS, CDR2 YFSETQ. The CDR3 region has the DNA TGCGCCAGCGGACAGGGGGGCTCCTACAATGAGCAGTTCTTC. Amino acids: CASGQGGSYNEQFF.

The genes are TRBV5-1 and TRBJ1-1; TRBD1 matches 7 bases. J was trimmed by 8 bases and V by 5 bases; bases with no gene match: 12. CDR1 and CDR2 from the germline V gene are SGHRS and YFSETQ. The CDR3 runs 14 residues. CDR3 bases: TGCGCCAGCAGGCGACAGGGAGGCACGGGGGAAGCTTTCTTT. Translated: CASRRQGGTGEAFF.

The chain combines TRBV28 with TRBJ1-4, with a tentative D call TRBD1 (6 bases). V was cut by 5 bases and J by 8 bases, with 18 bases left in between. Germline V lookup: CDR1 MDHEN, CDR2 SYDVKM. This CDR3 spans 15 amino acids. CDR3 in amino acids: CASSQTRGRGEKLFF. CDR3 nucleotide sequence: TGTGCCAGCAGTCAAACCAGGGGAAGAGGCGAAAAACTGTTTTTT.

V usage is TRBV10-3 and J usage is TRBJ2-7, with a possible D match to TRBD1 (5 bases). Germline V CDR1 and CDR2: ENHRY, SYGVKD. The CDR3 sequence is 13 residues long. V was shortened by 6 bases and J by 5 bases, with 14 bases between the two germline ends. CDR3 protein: CAIRTPGLDEQYF. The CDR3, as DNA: TGTGCCATCAGAACCCCAGGGCTCGACGAGCAGTACTTC.

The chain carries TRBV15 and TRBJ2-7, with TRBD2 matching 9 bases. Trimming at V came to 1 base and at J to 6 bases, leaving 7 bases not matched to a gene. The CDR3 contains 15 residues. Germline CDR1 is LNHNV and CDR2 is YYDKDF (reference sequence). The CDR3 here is CATSRGAGGPFEQYF. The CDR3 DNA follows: TGTGCCACCAGCAGAGGCGCGGGAGGGCCATTCGAGCAGTACTTC. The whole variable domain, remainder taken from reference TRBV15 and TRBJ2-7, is DAMVIQNPRYQVTQFGKPVTLSCSQTLNHNVMYWYQQKSSQAPKLLFHYYDKDFNNEADTPDNFQSRRPNTSFCFLDIRSPGLGDTAMYLCATSRGAGGPFEQYFGPGTRLTVT.

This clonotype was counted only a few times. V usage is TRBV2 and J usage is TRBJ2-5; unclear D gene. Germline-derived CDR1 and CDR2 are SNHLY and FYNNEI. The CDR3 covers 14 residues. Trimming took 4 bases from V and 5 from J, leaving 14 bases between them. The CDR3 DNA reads TGTGCCAGCAGTGCACCGGCCCGGACCGAGACCCAGTACTTC. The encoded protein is CASSAPARTETQYF.

The CDR3 loop reads CSASGRVNEQYF. The CDR3 DNA follows: TGCAGTGCTAGCGGGAGGGTCAACGAGCAGTACTTC. The J gene is TRBJ2-7, the V gene TRBV20-1; TRBD2 agrees at 8 bases. Germline trimming cut 3 bases from V and 5 bases from J; bases unmatched to any gene: 3. The germline V gene has CDR1 DFQATT and CDR2 SNEGSKA (reference sequence). The CDR3 loop spans 12 amino acids.

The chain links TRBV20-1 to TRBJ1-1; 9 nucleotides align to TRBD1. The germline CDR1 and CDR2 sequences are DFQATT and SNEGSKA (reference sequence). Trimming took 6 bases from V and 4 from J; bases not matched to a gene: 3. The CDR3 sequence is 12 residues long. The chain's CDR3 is CSATTGGTEAFF. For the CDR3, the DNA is TGCAGTGCCACGACAGGGGGCACTGAAGCTTTCTTT.

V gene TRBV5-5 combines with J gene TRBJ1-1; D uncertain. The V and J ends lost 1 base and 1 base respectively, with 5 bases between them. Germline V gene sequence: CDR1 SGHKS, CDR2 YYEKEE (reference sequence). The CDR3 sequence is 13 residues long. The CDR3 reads CASSLPGNTEAFF. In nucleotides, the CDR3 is TGTGCCAGCAGCTTGCCAGGGAACACTGAAGCTTTCTTT.

The CDR3 here is CASSRTWTGEYEQYF. The DNA of the CDR3 is TGTGCCAGCAGCCGGACCTGGACAGGGGAATACGAGCAGTACTTC. The chain joins TRBV5-6 to TRBJ2-7; 9 nucleotides line up with TRBD1. Germline V CDR1 and CDR2: SGHDT, YYEEEE. The CDR3 is made up of 15 amino acids. V was pared by 4 bases and J by 4 bases, with 9 bases of the junction left unmatched.

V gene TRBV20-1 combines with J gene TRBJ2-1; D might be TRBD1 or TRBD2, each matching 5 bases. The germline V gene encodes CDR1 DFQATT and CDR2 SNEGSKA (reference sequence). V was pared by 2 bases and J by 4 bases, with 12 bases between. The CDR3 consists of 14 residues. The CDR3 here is CSARSGRGYNEQFF. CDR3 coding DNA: TGCAGTGCTAGATCGGGACGGGGTTACAATGAGCAGTTCTTC.

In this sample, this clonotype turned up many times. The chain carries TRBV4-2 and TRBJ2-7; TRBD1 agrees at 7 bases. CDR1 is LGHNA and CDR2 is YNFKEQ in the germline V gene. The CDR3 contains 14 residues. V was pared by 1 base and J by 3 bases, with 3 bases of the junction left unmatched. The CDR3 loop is CASSQGQGSYEQYF. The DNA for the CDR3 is TGTGCCAGCAGCCAAGGACAGGGAAGCTACGAGCAGTACTTC.

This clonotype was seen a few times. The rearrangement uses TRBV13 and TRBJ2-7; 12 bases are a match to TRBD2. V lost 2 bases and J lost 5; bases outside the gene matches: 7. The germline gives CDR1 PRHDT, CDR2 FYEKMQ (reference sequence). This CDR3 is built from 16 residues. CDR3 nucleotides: TGTGCCAGCAGCTTATTTACTAGCGGGAGGCGAAACGAGCAGTACTTC. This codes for CASSLFTSGRRNEQYF. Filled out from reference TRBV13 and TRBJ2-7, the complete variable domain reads AAGVIQSPRHLIKEKRETATLKCYPIPRHDTVYWYQQGPGQDPQFLISFYEKMQSDKGSIPDRFSAQQFSDYHSELNMSSLELGDSALYFCASSLFTSGRRNEQYFGPGTRLTVT.

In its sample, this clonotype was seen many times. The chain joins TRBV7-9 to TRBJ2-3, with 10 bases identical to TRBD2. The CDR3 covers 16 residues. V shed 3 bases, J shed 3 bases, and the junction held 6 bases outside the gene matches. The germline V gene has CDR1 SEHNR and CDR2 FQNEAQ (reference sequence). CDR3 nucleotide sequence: TGTGCCAGCAGCTTTATCGGACTAGCGGCGACAGATACGCAGTATTTT. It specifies CASSFIGLAATDTQYF.

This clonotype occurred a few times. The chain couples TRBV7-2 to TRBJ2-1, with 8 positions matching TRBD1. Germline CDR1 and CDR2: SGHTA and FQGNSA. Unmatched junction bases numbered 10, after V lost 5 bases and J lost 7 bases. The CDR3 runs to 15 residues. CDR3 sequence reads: CASSRSGGLGNEQFF. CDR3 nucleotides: TGTGCCAGCAGCCGGTCAGGGGGCCTCGGGAATGAGCAGTTCTTC.

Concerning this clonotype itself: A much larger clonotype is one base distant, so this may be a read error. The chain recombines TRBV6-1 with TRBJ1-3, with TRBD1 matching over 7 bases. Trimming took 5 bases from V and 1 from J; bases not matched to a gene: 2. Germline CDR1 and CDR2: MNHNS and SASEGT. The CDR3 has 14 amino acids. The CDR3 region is CASSTGDSGNTIYF. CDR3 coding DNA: TGTGCCAGCAGTACAGGGGATTCTGGAAACACCATATATTTT.

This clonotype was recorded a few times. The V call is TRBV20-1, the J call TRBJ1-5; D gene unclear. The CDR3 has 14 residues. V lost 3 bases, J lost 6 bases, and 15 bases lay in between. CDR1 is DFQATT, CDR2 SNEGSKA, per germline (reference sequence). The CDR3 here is CSASENSYSQPQHF. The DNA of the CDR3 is TGCAGTGCTAGCGAAAACAGTTACAGTCAGCCCCAGCATTTT.

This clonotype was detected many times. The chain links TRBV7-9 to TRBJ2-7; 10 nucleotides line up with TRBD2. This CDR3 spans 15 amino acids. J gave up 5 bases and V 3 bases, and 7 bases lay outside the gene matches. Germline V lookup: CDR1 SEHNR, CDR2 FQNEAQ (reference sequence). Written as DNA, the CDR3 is TGTGCCAGCAGCTTCGCTAGCGGGAGCGTCAACGAGCAGTACTTC. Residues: CASSFASGSVNEQYF.

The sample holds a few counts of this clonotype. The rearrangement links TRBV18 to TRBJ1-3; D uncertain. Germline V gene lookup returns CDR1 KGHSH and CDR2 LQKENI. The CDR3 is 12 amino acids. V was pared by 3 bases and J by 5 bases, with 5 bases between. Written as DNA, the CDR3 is TGTGCCAGCTCACCGGTCCGAAACACCATATATTTT. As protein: CASSPVRNTIYF.